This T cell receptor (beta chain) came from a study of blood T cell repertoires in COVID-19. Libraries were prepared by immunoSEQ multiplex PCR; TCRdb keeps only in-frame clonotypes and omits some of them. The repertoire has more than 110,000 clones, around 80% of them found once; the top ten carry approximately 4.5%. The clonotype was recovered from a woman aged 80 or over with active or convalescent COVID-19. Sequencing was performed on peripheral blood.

This chain's CDR3 is CASSPQGNTEAFF. Written as DNA, the CDR3 is TGTGCCAGCTCACCCCAGGGGAACACTGAAGCTTTCTTT. The chain links TRBV18 to TRBJ1-1; maybe TRBD1 (5 bases). V lost 3 bases to trimming and J lost 1 base, with 6 bases between them. Looked up from germline, CDR1 is KGHSH and CDR2 is LQKENI. The CDR3 loop spans 13 amino acids.